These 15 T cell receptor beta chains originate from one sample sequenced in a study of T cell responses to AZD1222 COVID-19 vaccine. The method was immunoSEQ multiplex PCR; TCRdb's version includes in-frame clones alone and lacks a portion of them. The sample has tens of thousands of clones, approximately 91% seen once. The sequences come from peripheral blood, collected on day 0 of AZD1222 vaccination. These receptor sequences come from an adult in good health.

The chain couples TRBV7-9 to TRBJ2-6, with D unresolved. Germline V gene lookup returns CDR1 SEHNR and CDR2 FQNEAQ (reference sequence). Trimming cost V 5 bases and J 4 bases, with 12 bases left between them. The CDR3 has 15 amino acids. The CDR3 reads CASSIRQAGANVLTF. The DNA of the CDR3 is TGTGCCAGCAGCATCCGACAAGCCGGGGCCAACGTCCTGACTTTC.

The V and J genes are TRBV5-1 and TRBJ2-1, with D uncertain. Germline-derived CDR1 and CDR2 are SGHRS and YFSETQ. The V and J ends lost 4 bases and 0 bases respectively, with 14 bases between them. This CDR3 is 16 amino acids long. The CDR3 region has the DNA TGCGCCAGCAGCCGAGTGGGCAGTAGCTCCTACAATGAGCAGTTCTTC. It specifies CASSRVGSSSYNEQFF.

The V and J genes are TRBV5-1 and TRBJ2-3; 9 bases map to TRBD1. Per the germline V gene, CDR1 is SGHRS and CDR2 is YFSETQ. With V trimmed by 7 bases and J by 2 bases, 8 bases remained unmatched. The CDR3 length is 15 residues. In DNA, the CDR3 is TGCGCCAGCGCCCACGGGACAGGGAACACAGATACGCAGTATTTT. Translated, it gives CASAHGTGNTDTQYF. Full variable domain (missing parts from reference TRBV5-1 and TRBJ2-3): KAGVTQTPRYLIKTRGQQVTLSCSPISGHRSVSWYQQTPGQGLQFLFEYFSETQRNKGNFPGRFSGRQFSNSRSEMNVSTLELGDSALYLCASAHGTGNTDTQYFGPGTRLTVL.

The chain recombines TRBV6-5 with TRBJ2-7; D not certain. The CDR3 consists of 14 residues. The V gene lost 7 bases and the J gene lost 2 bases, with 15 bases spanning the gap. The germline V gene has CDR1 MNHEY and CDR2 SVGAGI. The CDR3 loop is CASTWPRGTYEQYF. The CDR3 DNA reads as TGTGCCAGCACCTGGCCCCGCGGAACCTACGAGCAGTACTTC.

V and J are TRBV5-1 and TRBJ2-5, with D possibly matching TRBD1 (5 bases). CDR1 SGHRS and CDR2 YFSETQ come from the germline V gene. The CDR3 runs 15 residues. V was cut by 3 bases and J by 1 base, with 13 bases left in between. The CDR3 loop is CASSWGQGTQETQYF. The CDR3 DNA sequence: TGCGCCAGCAGCTGGGGTCAGGGAACCCAAGAGACCCAGTACTTC.

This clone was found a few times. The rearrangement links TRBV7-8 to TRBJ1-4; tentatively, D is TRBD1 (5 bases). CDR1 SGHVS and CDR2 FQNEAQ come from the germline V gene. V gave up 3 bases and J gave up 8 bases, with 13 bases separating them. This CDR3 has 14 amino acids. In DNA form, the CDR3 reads TGTGCCAGCAGCTTGGGGGTATCGGACGAAAAACTGTTTTTT. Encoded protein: CASSLGVSDEKLFF.

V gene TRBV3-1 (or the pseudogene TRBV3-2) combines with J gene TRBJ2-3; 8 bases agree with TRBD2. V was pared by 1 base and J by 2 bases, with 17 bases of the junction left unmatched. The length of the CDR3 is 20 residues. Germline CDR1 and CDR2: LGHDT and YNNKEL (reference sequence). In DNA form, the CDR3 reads TGTGCCAGCAGCCAAGGGGTATTAGCGGGAAAGCCCACGTACACAGATACGCAGTATTTT. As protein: CASSQGVLAGKPTYTDTQYF.

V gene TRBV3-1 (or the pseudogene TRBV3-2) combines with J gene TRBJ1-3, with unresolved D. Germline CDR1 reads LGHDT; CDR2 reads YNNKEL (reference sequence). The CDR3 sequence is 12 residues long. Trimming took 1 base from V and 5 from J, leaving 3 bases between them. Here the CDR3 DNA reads TGTGCCAGCAGCCAAGGTCGAAACACCATATATTTT. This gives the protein CASSQGRNTIYF.

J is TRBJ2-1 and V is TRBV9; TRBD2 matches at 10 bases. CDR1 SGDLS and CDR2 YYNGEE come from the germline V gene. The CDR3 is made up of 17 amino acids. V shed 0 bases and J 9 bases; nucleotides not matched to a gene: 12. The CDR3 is CASSVANGLAGVAEQFF. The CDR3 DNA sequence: TGTGCCAGCAGCGTAGCTAATGGGCTAGCGGGAGTGGCTGAGCAGTTCTTC.

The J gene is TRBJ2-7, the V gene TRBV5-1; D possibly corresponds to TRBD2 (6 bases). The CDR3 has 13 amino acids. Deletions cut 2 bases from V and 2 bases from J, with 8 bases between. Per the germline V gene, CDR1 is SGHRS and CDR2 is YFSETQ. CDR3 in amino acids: CASSFGGAYEQYF. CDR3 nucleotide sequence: TGCGCCAGCAGCTTCGGGGGAGCCTACGAGCAGTACTTC.

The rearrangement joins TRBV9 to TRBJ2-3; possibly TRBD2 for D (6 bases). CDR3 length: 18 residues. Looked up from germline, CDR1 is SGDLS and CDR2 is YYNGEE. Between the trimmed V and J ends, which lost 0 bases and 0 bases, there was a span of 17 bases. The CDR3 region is CASSVELVGGWSTDTQYF. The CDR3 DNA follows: TGTGCCAGCAGCGTAGAACTTGTGGGGGGATGGAGCACAGATACGCAGTATTTT.

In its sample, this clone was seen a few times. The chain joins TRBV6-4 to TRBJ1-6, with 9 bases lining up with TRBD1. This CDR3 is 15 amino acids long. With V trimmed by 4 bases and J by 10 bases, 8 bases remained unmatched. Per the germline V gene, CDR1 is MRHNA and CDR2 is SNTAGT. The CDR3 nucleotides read TGTGCCAGCAGTGCCTTACAGGGGGCTGGATCACCCCTCCACTTT. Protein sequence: CASSALQGAGSPLHF.

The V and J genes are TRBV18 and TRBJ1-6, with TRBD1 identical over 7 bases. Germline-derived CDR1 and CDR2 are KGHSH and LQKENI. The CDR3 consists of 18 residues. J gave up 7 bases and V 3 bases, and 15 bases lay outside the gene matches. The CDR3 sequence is CASSPTQQGTAVNSPLHF. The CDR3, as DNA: TGTGCCAGCTCACCTACTCAACAAGGGACAGCAGTGAATTCACCCCTCCACTTT. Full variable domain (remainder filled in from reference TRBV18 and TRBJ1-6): NAGVMQNPRHLVRRRGQEARLRCSPMKGHSHVYWYRQLPEEGLKFMVYLQKENIIDESGMPKERFSAEFPKEGPSILRIQQVVRGDSAAYFCASSPTQQGTAVNSPLHFGNGTRLTVT.

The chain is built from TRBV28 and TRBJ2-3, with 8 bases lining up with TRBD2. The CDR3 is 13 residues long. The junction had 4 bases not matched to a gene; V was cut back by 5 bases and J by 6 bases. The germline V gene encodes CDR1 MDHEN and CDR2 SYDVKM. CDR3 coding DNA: TGTGCCAGCAGTAGAGCGGGAGTGGATACGCAGTATTTT. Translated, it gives CASSRAGVDTQYF.

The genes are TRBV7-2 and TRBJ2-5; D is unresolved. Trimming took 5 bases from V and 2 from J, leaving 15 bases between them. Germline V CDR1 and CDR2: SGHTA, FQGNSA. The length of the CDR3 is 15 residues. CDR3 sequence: CASSTMGRVQETQYF. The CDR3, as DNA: TGTGCCAGCAGCACGATGGGCAGAGTTCAAGAGACCCAGTACTTC. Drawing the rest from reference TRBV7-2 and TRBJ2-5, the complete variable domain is GAGVSQSPSNKVTEKGKDVELRCDPISGHTALYWYRQSLGQGLEFLIYFQGNSAPDKSGLPSDRFSAERTGGSVSTLTIQRTQQEDSAVYLCASSTMGRVQETQYFGPGTRLLVL.